A single sample is the source of the 18 T cell receptor beta chains below, sequenced in a study of identical twins. TCRdb analysed the 5' RACE reads with MiXCR anew, one entry per CDR3 protein. Among 220,000 or so distinct CDR3 sequences listed, around 6.6% were seen once. These sequences were also reported in another study, on yellow fever vaccine responses in identical twins.

What was sequenced was memory (CD45RO+) T cells sorted from blood. These receptors came from a woman aged 18-35 years in good health.

The chain carries TRBV27 and TRBJ2-1; D is tentatively TRBD1 or TRBD2 (6 bases each). Trimming cost V 1 base and J 0 bases, with 13 bases left between them. Germline assignment: CDR1 MNHEY and CDR2 SMNVEV (reference sequence). CDR3 size: 17 residues. CDR3 sequence (DNA): TGTGCCAGCAGTTTATTCGGGAGAGGGGGCTCCTACAATGAGCAGTTCTTC. This translates into CASSLFGRGGSYNEQFF.

This clonotype has a handful of counts. The genes are TRBV25-1 and TRBJ1-4; D gene uncertain. Germline-derived CDR1 and CDR2 are MGHDK and SYGVNS. The CDR3 covers 14 residues. Between the trimmed V and J ends, which lost 3 bases and 2 bases, there was a span of 7 bases. The CDR3 sequence: CASSDENTNEKLFF. For the CDR3, the DNA is TGTGCCAGCAGTGATGAAAACACTAATGAAAAACTGTTTTTT. Variable domain in full (rest from reference TRBV25-1 and TRBJ1-4): EADIYQTPRYLVIGTGKKITLECSQTMGHDKMYWYQQDPGMELHLIHYSYGVNSTEKGDLSSESTVSRIRTEHFPLTLESARPSHTSQYLCASSDENTNEKLFFGSGTQLSVL.

This clonotype was found a few times. The J gene is TRBJ2-1, the V gene TRBV6-4; 7 nucleotides line up with TRBD1. V lost 6 bases, J lost 4 bases, and 3 bases stayed unmatched. The CDR3 runs 13 residues. CDR1 is MRHNA, CDR2 SNTAGT, per germline. The CDR3 protein is CASSGTEYNEQFF. The CDR3 DNA is TGTGCCAGCAGCGGGACAGAATACAATGAGCAGTTCTTC.

This clonotype was observed at least ten times. The V and J genes are TRBV2 and TRBJ1-5; maybe TRBD1 (6 bases). Germline CDR1 is SNHLY and CDR2 is FYNNEI. This CDR3 contains 15 residues. Trimming took off 7 bases at V and 9 bases at J, with 22 bases between the two ends. The CDR3 reads CASKGGTVFILPQHF. The CDR3 DNA reads TGTGCCAGCAAGGGGGGGACCGTTTTTATTTTGCCCCAGCATTTT.

The V and J genes are TRBV25-1 and TRBJ2-5, with D possibly TRBD1 on 5 matching bases. This CDR3 is 12 amino acids long. Trimming pared 7 bases from V and 5 bases from J, leaving 11 bases between. CDR1 is MGHDK and CDR2 is SYGVNS in the germline V gene. The DNA for the CDR3 is TGTGCCAGCAACGACAGTGGGGAGACCCAGTACTTC. This gives the protein CASNDSGETQYF.

By share of the sample, this clonotype is medium-sized. J is TRBJ2-1 and V is TRBV4-1, with TRBD1 identical over 8 bases. Germline V gives CDR1 MGHRA, CDR2 YSYEKL. V shed 1 base and J 6 bases; nucleotides not matched to a gene: 5. The CDR3 has 15 amino acids. CDR3 protein: CASSQVQGAGNEQFF. The CDR3 bases are TGCGCCAGCAGCCAAGTCCAGGGGGCAGGCAATGAGCAGTTCTTC.

The table lists this clonotype with many counts. The rearrangement links TRBV5-1 to TRBJ2-5, with a tentative D call TRBD1 (6 bases). The V and J ends lost 5 bases and 2 bases respectively, with 16 bases between them. The CDR3 loop spans 15 amino acids. Germline-derived CDR1 and CDR2 are SGHRS and YFSETQ. Written as DNA, the CDR3 is TGCGCCAGCAGGGAACCGGGACACACTCAAGAGACCCAGTACTTC. Its translation is CASREPGHTQETQYF.

This clonotype has only a few counts. The genes are TRBV11-2 and TRBJ2-7; 8 bases line up with TRBD2. The germline gives CDR1 SGHAT, CDR2 FQNNGV. This CDR3 spans 15 amino acids. Trimming at V came to 5 bases and at J to 5 bases, leaving 11 bases not matched to a gene. As DNA, the CDR3 is TGTGCCAGCAGCCCGGGTTTCGGGGGGGCGAACGAGCAGTACTTC. It codes for CASSPGFGGANEQYF.

Many counts were recorded for this clonotype. V gene TRBV7-9 combines with J gene TRBJ1-1; a weak D match, TRBD1 (6 bases). The V end was cut by 5 bases, the J end by 5 bases, with 15 bases between. The CDR3 totals 14 residues. Germline-derived CDR1 and CDR2 are SEHNR and FQNEAQ (reference sequence). This CDR3 is CASSRREGGTEAFF. The DNA of the CDR3 is TGTGCCAGCAGCCGCAGGGAAGGGGGAACTGAAGCTTTCTTT.

This clonotype has at least ten counts. This chain uses TRBV24-1 with TRBJ1-2; weak D call: TRBD1 (6 bases). Germline V CDR1 and CDR2: KGHDR, SFDVKD. The ends were cut back, 5 bases at V and 4 bases at J, with 16 bases in the middle. The length of the CDR3 is 15 residues. The CDR3 here is CATSVHRVSIYGYTF. CDR3 nucleotide sequence: TGTGCCACCAGTGTCCACAGGGTTTCTATCTATGGCTACACCTTC.

This sequence joins TRBV5-1 and TRBJ2-3; 8 bases map to TRBD2. Per the germline V gene, CDR1 is SGHRS and CDR2 is YFSETQ. The CDR3 totals 16 residues. With 2 bases clipped from V and 0 bases from J, the junction kept 5 bases outside the gene matches. The CDR3 bases are TGCGCCAGCAGCTTTGCCACTAGCGGAAGCACAGATACGCAGTATTTT. It yields the protein CASSFATSGSTDTQYF. The whole variable domain, remainder taken from reference TRBV5-1 and TRBJ2-3, is KAGVTQTPRYLIKTRGQQVTLSCSPISGHRSVSWYQQTPGQGLQFLFEYFSETQRNKGNFPGRFSGRQFSNSRSEMNVSTLELGDSALYLCASSFATSGSTDTQYFGPGTRLTVL.

This clonotype was seen many times. CDR3: CASSESGFTGELFF. CDR3 DNA: TGCGCCAGCAGTGAGTCGGGGTTTACCGGGGAGCTGTTTTTT. The chain carries TRBV10-1 and TRBJ2-2; D unresolved. This CDR3 contains 14 residues. In germline, CDR1 is WNHNN, CDR2 SYGVQD (reference sequence). Between the trimmed V and J ends, which lost 0 bases and 5 bases, there was a span of 7 bases.

Many counts were recorded for this clonotype. V usage is TRBV2 and J usage is TRBJ1-5, with D perhaps TRBD1 (6 bases). V was trimmed by 4 bases and J by 8 bases, leaving 12 bases between them. CDR3 length: 13 residues. Germline assignment: CDR1 SNHLY and CDR2 FYNNEI. The CDR3 loop reads CASSVTGLEPQHF. The CDR3 DNA sequence: TGTGCCAGCAGTGTGACAGGTTTAGAGCCCCAGCATTTT.

The chain links TRBV6-2 or TRBV6-3 to TRBJ1-6; tentative D call: TRBD1 (5 bases). This CDR3 has 14 residues. CDR1 and CDR2 from the germline V gene are MNHEY and SVGEGT. Trimming shortened V by 7 bases and J by 8 bases, and 15 bases separated the two germline ends. The CDR3 region has the DNA TGTGCCAGCACCGAGAACAGGATCCATTCACCCCTCCACTTT. It encodes CASTENRIHSPLHF.

The table lists this clonotype with a few counts. The chain carries TRBV4-1 and TRBJ2-2; 14 bases match TRBD2. The V gene end was trimmed by 3 bases and the J gene end by 7 bases; junction bases not matched to a gene: 10. There are 18 residues in the CDR3. Germline V gene data show CDR1 as MGHRA and CDR2 as YSYEKL. CDR3 sequence: CASSQADMGLAGDGELFF. The DNA of the CDR3 is TGCGCCAGCAGCCAGGCAGATATGGGACTAGCGGGGGACGGGGAGCTGTTTTTT.

The J gene is TRBJ2-5, the V gene TRBV20-1; D possibly corresponds to TRBD2 (6 bases). There are 14 residues in the CDR3. In germline, CDR1 is DFQATT, CDR2 SNEGSKA (reference sequence). V dropped 6 bases and J dropped 4 bases, with 18 bases sitting between them. CDR3 nucleotide sequence: TGCAGTGCCTCGGGACTCCCCCTGCGAGAGACCCAGTACTTC. It is translated as CSASGLPLRETQYF.

V usage is TRBV7-3 and J usage is TRBJ2-3; TRBD2 aligns across 15 bases. From germline, CDR1 is SGHTA and CDR2 FQGTGA. V shed 5 bases, J shed 5 bases, and the junction held 5 bases outside the gene matches. This CDR3 has 16 residues. The CDR3 is CASSGGLAGGVDTQYF. CDR3 bases: TGTGCCAGCAGCGGAGGACTAGCGGGAGGGGTAGATACGCAGTATTTT.

In this sample, this clonotype turned up many times. This chain links TRBV5-1 with TRBJ1-2, with a tentative D call TRBD1 (5 bases). Germline assignment: CDR1 SGHRS and CDR2 YFSETQ. Trimming cost V 1 base and J 3 bases, with 16 bases left between them. The CDR3 sequence is 16 residues long. The CDR3 reads CASSLSPIRADYGYTF. The CDR3 DNA is TGCGCCAGCAGCTTGAGCCCCATCAGGGCGGACTATGGCTACACCTTC.